One and the same sample provided the 24 T cell receptor beta chains below, sequenced in a study of blood T cell repertoires in COVID-19. Assay used: immunoSEQ multiplex PCR; TCRdb lists only in-frame clones, some missing. The sample records roughly 350,000 clones, approximately 90% being singletons. Sequenced sample: peripheral blood. All receptors come from a woman between 18 and 29 years old who had recovered from COVID-19.

The chain joins TRBV19 to TRBJ1-4; maybe TRBD1 (5 bases). This CDR3 is 13 amino acids long. Per germline, CDR1 LNHDA and CDR2 SQIVND (reference sequence). The V end was cut by 1 base, the J end by 10 bases, with 10 bases between. The CDR3 DNA is TGTGCCAGTAGTATAGGGAAAAGGGGAAAACTGTTTTTT. Residues: CASSIGKRGKLFF.

In this sample, this clone turned up a few times. This chain connects TRBV4-3 to TRBJ1-1; TRBD1 matches 8 bases. With 5 bases clipped from V and 1 base from J, the junction kept 12 bases outside the gene matches. Germline V gives CDR1 LGHNA, CDR2 YSLEER. The CDR3 has 17 amino acids. CDR3 bases: TGCGCCAGCAGCTACTCTGGGACAGGCGAGGAGAACACTGAAGCTTTCTTT. Residues: CASSYSGTGEENTEAFF.

The chain combines TRBV6-5 with TRBJ1-3, with TRBD1 identical over 7 bases. The CDR3 totals 14 residues. CDR1 and CDR2 from the germline V gene are MNHEY and SVGAGI. The V gene end was trimmed by 6 bases and the J gene end by 7 bases; junction bases not matched to a gene: 9. This chain's CDR3 is CASRSWDSKNTIYF. In nucleotides, the CDR3 is TGTGCCAGCAGATCCTGGGACAGCAAGAACACCATATATTTT.

This chain links TRBV6-2 or TRBV6-3 with TRBJ1-1; no clear D gene. From germline, CDR1 is MNHEY and CDR2 SVGEGT. The V end was cut by 6 bases, the J end by 4 bases, with 12 bases between. CDR3 size: 13 residues. In DNA form, the CDR3 reads TGTGCCAGCAGCGACAATCACGGCACTGAAGCTTTCTTT. It translates to CASSDNHGTEAFF.

The chain joins TRBV19 to TRBJ2-3, with 7 bases lining up with TRBD1. The CDR3 runs to 21 residues. V was pared by 5 bases and J by 6 bases, with 29 bases of the junction left unmatched. The germline V gene has CDR1 LNHDA and CDR2 SQIVND (reference sequence). The CDR3, as DNA: TGTGCCAGTAGTTCCGGGACCTGGGACAGCGGAGGAACCCAGGGTTCCGATACGCAGTATTTT. Its protein product is CASSSGTWDSGGTQGSDTQYF. The full variable domain, with the rest looked up from reference TRBV19 and TRBJ2-3, is DGGITQSPKYLFRKEGQNVTLSCEQNLNHDAMYWYRQDPGQGLRLIYYSQIVNDFQKGDIAEGYSVSREKKESFPLTVTSAQKNPTAFYLCASSSGTWDSGGTQGSDTQYFGPGTRLTVL.

V usage is TRBV5-5 and J usage is TRBJ1-4, with a weak D call TRBD1 (5 bases). V was trimmed by 3 bases and J by 5 bases, leaving 14 bases between them. The CDR3 is 15 amino acids. CDR1 SGHKS and CDR2 YYEKEE come from the germline V gene (reference sequence). The CDR3 reads CASSSSTVINEKLFF. The CDR3 nucleotides read TGTGCCAGCAGCTCCTCGACAGTAATAAATGAAAAACTGTTTTTT.

V usage is TRBV21-1 and J usage is TRBJ1-6; TRBD1 was called by the table and not checked on the DNA. TRBV21-1 is marked as a pseudogene. CDR3 size: 13 residues. CDR3 protein: CASSITGNSPLHF. The CDR3 DNA reads as TGTGCCAGCAGCATTACAGGGAATTCACCCCTCCACTTT.

The chain combines TRBV11-2 with TRBJ2-1, with 12 positions matching TRBD2. The CDR3 sequence is 15 residues long. V was clipped by 1 base and J by 6 bases; unmatched bases: 1. Germline-derived CDR1 and CDR2 are SGHAT and FQNNGV. This CDR3 is CASSLASGRANEQFF. The DNA for the CDR3 is TGTGCCAGCAGCTTAGCTAGCGGGAGGGCCAATGAGCAGTTCTTC.

V usage is TRBV11-3 and J usage is TRBJ2-1; a possible D gene is TRBD2 (5 bases). The CDR3 has 14 residues. Trimming shortened V by 5 bases and J by 6 bases, and 14 bases separated the two germline ends. Per the germline V gene, CDR1 is SGHNT and CDR2 is YENEEA. In DNA, the CDR3 is TGTGCCAGCAGCAAATTCGGACTCTCCAATGAGCAGTTCTTC. Encoded protein: CASSKFGLSNEQFF.

The chain carries TRBV15 and TRBJ2-5, with a tentative D call TRBD2 (5 bases). CDR1 is LNHNV and CDR2 is YYDKDF in the germline V gene (reference sequence). Trimming took off 8 bases at V and 7 bases at J, with 14 bases between the two ends. This CDR3 region has 12 residues. The CDR3 loop reads CATRAGEGTQYF. Here the CDR3 DNA reads TGTGCCACCCGTGCCGGAGAGGGGACCCAGTACTTC.

This sequence joins TRBV5-6 and TRBJ1-5; 7 nucleotides agree with TRBD1. The germline V gene has CDR1 SGHDT and CDR2 YYEEEE. The CDR3 has 14 amino acids. V gave up 3 bases and J gave up 4 bases; unmatched junction bases: 4. The CDR3 coding sequence is TGTGCCAGCAGCTCGACAGGGATGAATCAGCCCCAGCATTTT. It yields the protein CASSSTGMNQPQHF.

The gene calls are TRBV6-5 and TRBJ1-5; tentatively, D is TRBD1 (5 bases). Germline V lookup: CDR1 MNHEY, CDR2 SVGAGI. The CDR3 has 14 residues. Trimming removed 2 bases at V and 7 bases at J, with 12 bases between. CDR3 sequence (DNA): TGTGCCAGCAGTTACGGGCAGGGTTTACAGCCCCAGCATTTT. Its translation is CASSYGQGLQPQHF.

V usage is TRBV18 and J usage is TRBJ1-2, with D possibly matching TRBD1 (6 bases). The germline V and J ends were trimmed by 3 bases and 1 base, with 12 bases remaining between them. Germline CDR1 KGHSH, CDR2 LQKENI. The CDR3 runs 15 residues. CDR3 coding DNA: TGTGCCAGCTCACCCACAGGGCGAATTAACTATGGCTACACCTTC. Translated, it gives CASSPTGRINYGYTF.

The CDR3 loop reads CASSERRGGSTIYF. CDR3 DNA: TGTGCCAGCAGTGAACGGAGGGGAGGGTCCACCATATATTTT. The chain recombines TRBV25-1 with TRBJ1-3; a weak D match, TRBD1 (5 bases). Per germline, CDR1 MGHDK and CDR2 SYGVNS. V was clipped by 2 bases and J by 9 bases, with 14 bases between them. The CDR3 spans 14 residues.

The chain has TRBV18 and TRBJ2-5; TRBD2 is a possible D gene (6 bases). CDR1 and CDR2 from the germline V gene are KGHSH and LQKENI. This CDR3 region has 16 residues. V lost 3 bases and J lost 5, with 19 bases in between. In DNA form, the CDR3 reads TGTGCCAGCTCACCGAGTAGCGGCGGGATTTGGGAGACCCAGTACTTC. Residues: CASSPSSGGIWETQYF.

The chain joins TRBV7-9 to TRBJ2-2; TRBD2 is a possible D gene (5 bases). V was cut by 2 bases and J by 3 bases, with 16 bases left in between. The germline gives CDR1 SEHNR, CDR2 FQNEAQ (reference sequence). CDR3 size: 17 residues. CDR3 sequence (DNA): TGTGCCAGCAGCTTAAAAGCAGACTACCCCTACACCGGGGAGCTGTTTTTT. This sequence encodes CASSLKADYPYTGELFF.

The V call is TRBV12-5, the J call TRBJ1-1, with D possibly TRBD1 on 5 matching bases. The CDR3 is made up of 14 amino acids. Between the trimmed V and J ends, which lost 1 base and 0 bases, there was a span of 6 bases. Germline CDR1 LGHNT, CDR2 FRNRAP. The CDR3 DNA follows: TGTGCTAGTGGTTTGGGACAGTTGAACACTGAAGCTTTCTTT. The encoded protein is CASGLGQLNTEAFF.

V and J are TRBV29-1 and TRBJ2-1; D perhaps matches TRBD2 (6 bases). V was clipped by 4 bases and J by 0 bases, with 13 bases between them. Germline V gene sequence: CDR1 SQVTM, CDR2 ANQGSEA. This CDR3 comprises 15 residues. The CDR3 bases are TGCAGCGTTGTCTCTAGCGTGAGCTCCTACAATGAGCAGTTCTTC. Translating it yields CSVVSSVSSYNEQFF.

The rearrangement joins TRBV27 to TRBJ1-1; TRBD1 might be the D (5 bases). Germline CDR1 and CDR2: MNHEY and SMNVEV (reference sequence). This CDR3 has 15 amino acids. V lost 2 bases, J lost 5 bases, and 15 bases lay in between. CDR3 sequence (DNA): TGTGCCAGCAGTTTACGGGCGGGGGGGTATACTGAAGCTTTCTTT. Translating it yields CASSLRAGGYTEAFF.

This clone was counted once. The genes are TRBV4-3 and TRBJ2-2; 9 bases line up with TRBD2. The germline gives CDR1 LGHNA, CDR2 YSLEER. The CDR3 spans 17 residues. CDR3 in DNA: TGCCCCACCAGCCAACAACTCGGCGGGGGGGGCACCGGGGAGCTGTTTTTT. Residues: CPTSQQLGGGGTGELFF.

J is TRBJ1-6 and V is TRBV6-5; D may be TRBD1 (5 bases). Per germline, CDR1 MNHEY and CDR2 SVGAGI. The CDR3 is 15 amino acids. V gave up 7 bases and J gave up 9 bases, with 19 bases separating them. CDR3 sequence: CASTPVRGAGSPLHF. The CDR3 DNA is TGTGCCAGCACCCCGGTGCGTGGGGCCGGTTCACCCCTCCACTTT.

The CDR3 nucleotides are TGTGCCAGCAGCCCGAGAAACGCGGATACGCAGTATTTT. This gives the protein CASSPRNADTQYF. The chain employs TRBV6-6 and TRBJ2-3; D call uncertain. The germline V gene encodes CDR1 MNHNY and CDR2 SVGAGI (reference sequence). CDR3 length equals 13 residues. V was cut by 6 bases and J by 6 bases, with 13 bases left in between.

The CDR3: CASSQSSGTLAGELFF. CDR3 nucleotides: TGTGCCAGCAGCCAATCATCCGGGACATTGGCCGGGGAGCTGTTTTTT. The rearrangement uses TRBV7-2 and TRBJ2-2, with D perhaps TRBD1 (6 bases). Trimming took off 5 bases at V and 6 bases at J, with 19 bases between the two ends. Germline CDR1 SGHTA, CDR2 FQGNSA. The CDR3 spans 16 residues.

The rearrangement joins TRBV7-9 to TRBJ1-1, with TRBD1 as a possible D gene (6 bases). CDR1 is SEHNR and CDR2 is FQNEAQ in the germline V gene (reference sequence). This CDR3 comprises 14 residues. Trimming shortened V by 1 base and J by 5 bases, and 11 bases separated the two germline ends. The CDR3 spells CASSLVSQGTEAFF. The DNA for the CDR3 is TGTGCCAGCAGCTTAGTCTCCCAGGGGACTGAAGCTTTCTTT. Full variable domain (remainder filled in from reference TRBV7-9 and TRBJ1-1): DTGVSQNPRHKITKRGQNVTFRCDPISEHNRLYWYRQTLGQGPEFLTYFQNEAQLEKSRLLSDRFSAERPKGSFSTLEIQRTEQGDSAMYLCASSLVSQGTEAFFGQGTRLTVV.